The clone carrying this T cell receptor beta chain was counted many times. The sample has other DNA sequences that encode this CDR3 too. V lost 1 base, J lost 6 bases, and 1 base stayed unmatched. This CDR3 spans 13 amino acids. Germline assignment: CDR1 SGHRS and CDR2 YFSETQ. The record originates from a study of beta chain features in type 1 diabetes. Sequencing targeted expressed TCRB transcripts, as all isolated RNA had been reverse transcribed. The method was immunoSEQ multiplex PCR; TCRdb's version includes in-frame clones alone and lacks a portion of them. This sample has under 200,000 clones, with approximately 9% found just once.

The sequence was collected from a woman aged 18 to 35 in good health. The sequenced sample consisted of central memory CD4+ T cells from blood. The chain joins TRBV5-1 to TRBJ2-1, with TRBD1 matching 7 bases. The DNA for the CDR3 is TGCGCCAGCAGCTTGTCAGGGGGCAATGAGCAGTTCTTC. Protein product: CASSLSGGNEQFF.